The next 28 T cell receptor beta chains were all read from a single sample in a study of identical twins. TCRdb independently ran MiXCR on the 5' RACE reads; one entry per CDR3 protein. The table includes 510,000 or so distinct CDR3 sequences, about 16% detected once. These data are also associated with another study on yellow fever vaccine responses in identical twins.

The sample was CD4+ T cells sorted from blood. The receptors derive from a woman aged 18 to 35 in good health.

The chain uses TRBV3-1 and TRBJ1-1, with D perhaps matching TRBD1 (5 bases). The V end was cut by 0 bases, the J end by 2 bases, with 13 bases between. This CDR3 comprises 16 residues. Germline-derived CDR1 and CDR2 are LGHDT and YNNKEL (reference sequence). CDR3 DNA: TGTGCCAGCAGCCAAGATTTGGCCAGGGCAAACACTGAAGCTTTCTTT. Translation: CASSQDLARANTEAFF.

In its sample, this clonotype was seen a few times. The gene calls are TRBV27 and TRBJ2-3; 9 nucleotides match TRBD1. The CDR3 has 14 residues. J gave up 7 bases and V 5 bases, and 7 bases lay outside the gene matches. Germline V gene sequence: CDR1 MNHEY, CDR2 SMNVEV (reference sequence). The CDR3 sequence is CASSTGTGSYTQYF. The DNA of the CDR3 is TGTGCCAGCAGTACCGGGACAGGGTCTTATACGCAGTATTTT.

This chain joins TRBV7-9 and TRBJ1-4, with D possibly being TRBD1 (6 bases). Germline V gene data show CDR1 as SEHNR and CDR2 as FQNEAQ (reference sequence). V was trimmed by 6 bases and J by 3 bases, leaving 14 bases between them. CDR3 length: 15 amino acids. CDR3 nucleotides: TGTGCCAGCAGTACCGGACAGACTCCTAATGAAAAACTGTTTTTT. It encodes CASSTGQTPNEKLFF.

The chain uses TRBV5-1 and TRBJ2-1, with 12 nucleotides matching TRBD2. Germline assignment: CDR1 SGHRS and CDR2 YFSETQ. V trimming: 0 bases; J trimming: 1 base; junction bases outside the gene matches: 2. This CDR3 contains 17 residues. The DNA for the CDR3 is TGCGCCAGCAGCTTGGCCACTAGCGGGAGGTCCTACAATGAGCAGTTCTTC. This translates into CASSLATSGRSYNEQFF.

This clonotype has only a few counts. V is TRBV15 and J is TRBJ2-5, with 7 bases that match TRBD2. Looked up from germline, CDR1 is LNHNV and CDR2 is YYDKDF (reference sequence). V lost 3 bases and J lost 1; bases outside the gene matches: 14. The CDR3 sequence is 18 residues long. The CDR3 DNA is TGTGCCACCAGCAGGTCGTCTAGCGGAGCTATGGGCCAAGAGACCCAGTACTTC. It yields the protein CATSRSSSGAMGQETQYF.

A few counts support this clonotype. This rearrangement joins TRBV2 to TRBJ2-7; either TRBD1 or TRBD2 may supply D (5 bases each). The germline gives CDR1 SNHLY, CDR2 FYNNEI. This CDR3 region has 16 residues. The germline V and J ends were trimmed by 2 bases and 6 bases, with 20 bases remaining between them. Here the CDR3 reads CASSENGAARLGEQYF. The DNA for the CDR3 is TGTGCCAGCAGTGAAAACGGGGCAGCGAGGCTAGGCGAGCAGTACTTC. Using reference TRBV2 and TRBJ2-7 for the parts outside the CDR3, the full variable domain is EPEVTQTPSHQVTQMGQEVILRCVPISNHLYFYWYRQILGQKVEFLVSFYNNEISEKSEIFDDQFSVERPDGSNFTLKIRSTKLEDSAMYFCASSENGAARLGEQYFGPGTRLTVT.

The rearrangement joins TRBV4-2 to TRBJ2-3, with 8 bases identical to TRBD2. This CDR3 contains 17 residues. Germline-derived CDR1 and CDR2 are LGHNA and YNFKEQ. Trimming removed 1 base from V and 2 bases from J; junction bases left unmatched: 8. The CDR3 nucleotides read TGTGCCAGCAGCCAAGGGTCGAGCGGGGGCCACACAGATACGCAGTATTTT. Residues: CASSQGSSGGHTDTQYF.

The genes are TRBV11-3 and TRBJ1-3, with unresolved D. This CDR3 has 12 amino acids. V was clipped by 5 bases and J by 6 bases, with 8 bases between them. CDR1 is SGHNT and CDR2 is YENEEA in the germline V gene. CDR3 in amino acids: CASSQTENTIYF. CDR3 coding DNA: TGTGCCAGCAGCCAAACAGAAAACACCATATATTTT.

J is TRBJ2-5 and V is TRBV29-1, with D perhaps matching TRBD1 or TRBD2 (5 bases each). Germline V gene data show CDR1 as SQVTM and CDR2 as ANQGSEA. CDR3 size: 14 residues. Trimming took 6 bases from V and 2 from J, leaving 16 bases between them. For the CDR3, the DNA is TGCAGCGTCCCCGTCGGGGCCCGACAAGAGACCCAGTACTTC. Translating gives CSVPVGARQETQYF.

This clonotype has a count of ten or more. The rearrangement links TRBV24-1 to TRBJ2-7; 9 bases agree with TRBD2. Germline values: CDR1 KGHDR, CDR2 SFDVKD. This CDR3 comprises 15 residues. Losses at the gene ends were 10 bases for V and 3 bases for J; bases not matched to a gene: 12. In DNA form, the CDR3 reads TGTGCCACTTCCCCTGGACTAGCGAAGAACTACGAGCAGTACTTC. This gives the protein CATSPGLAKNYEQYF.

The chain has TRBV20-1 and TRBJ2-1, with TRBD2 matching over 15 bases. The V gene end was trimmed by 1 base and the J gene end by 12 bases; junction bases not matched to a gene: 7. Germline assignment: CDR1 DFQATT and CDR2 SNEGSKA (reference sequence). The CDR3 sequence is 15 residues long. CDR3 sequence reads: CSARVIGLAGGRQFF. The DNA for the CDR3 is TGCAGTGCTAGAGTCATCGGACTAGCGGGAGGGAGGCAGTTCTTC.

This clonotype was seen repeatedly, ten times or more. This chain connects TRBV5-1 to TRBJ2-5; tentatively, D is TRBD1 (6 bases). Germline CDR1 SGHRS, CDR2 YFSETQ. Trimming took off 6 bases at V and 5 bases at J, with 23 bases between the two ends. This CDR3 is 16 amino acids long. The CDR3, as DNA: TGCGCCAGCAACTTAACCCCCAGCCCTACAGGGGAGACCCAGTACTTC. Amino acid sequence: CASNLTPSPTGETQYF.

In its sample, this clonotype was seen a few times. The rearrangement joins TRBV3-1 to TRBJ1-6; a weak D match, TRBD1 (5 bases). Deletions cut 6 bases from V and 10 bases from J, with 19 bases between. Germline loops: CDR1 LGHDT, CDR2 YNNKEL (reference sequence). This CDR3 region has 15 residues. Here the CDR3 reads CASSQSGPANSPLHF. CDR3 in DNA: TGTGCCAGCAGTCAATCGGGACCCGCTAACTCACCCCTCCACTTT.

This clonotype turned up a few times. The gene calls are TRBV4-2 and TRBJ2-3; D is unclear. V dropped 0 bases and J dropped 2 bases, with 18 bases sitting between them. This CDR3 comprises 18 residues. The germline gives CDR1 LGHNA, CDR2 YNFKEQ. In DNA form, the CDR3 reads TGTGCCAGCAGCCAAGATCCGTACCGGGCTACTCCCACAGATACGCAGTATTTT. As protein: CASSQDPYRATPTDTQYF.

This clonotype was picked up a small number of times. J is TRBJ1-4 and V is TRBV11-1, with D possibly being TRBD1 (5 bases). The germline V gene has CDR1 SGHAT and CDR2 FQDESV (reference sequence). There are 18 residues in the CDR3. The germline V and J ends were trimmed by 2 bases and 3 bases, with 19 bases remaining between them. Here the CDR3 DNA reads TGTGCCAGCAGCTTACGGTTTGCAGGGAGTGTGGCTAATGAAAAACTGTTTTTT. It translates to CASSLRFAGSVANEKLFF. The complete variable domain, with remaining parts taken from reference TRBV11-1 and TRBJ1-4, reads EAEVAQSPRYKITEKSQAVAFWCDPISGHATLYWYRQILGQGPELLVQFQDESVVDDSQLPKDRFSAERLKGVDSTLKIQPAELGDSAMYLCASSLRFAGSVANEKLFFGSGTQLSVL.

This clonotype was seen only a few times. The V and J genes are TRBV6-6 and TRBJ1-5; D remains ambiguous. The V gene's germline CDR1 is MNHNY and CDR2 SVGAGI (reference sequence). CDR3 size: 12 residues. The germline V and J ends were trimmed by 3 bases and 13 bases, with 13 bases remaining between them. The CDR3 DNA reads as TGTGCCAGCAGTTATGGGCAGGCCGTGCAGCATTTT. This translates into CASSYGQAVQHF.

This clonotype has a count of ten or more. The junction departs from the called germline gene at one end, perhaps through a read error. This chain connects TRBV12-3 or TRBV12-4 to TRBJ2-7; 9 nucleotides match TRBD2. This CDR3 contains 13 residues. DNA for the CDR3: TGTGCCAGCAGTCTAGCGGGGACCTACGAGCAGTACTTC. Translated: CASSLAGTYEQYF.

J is TRBJ2-1 and V is TRBV3-1, with TRBD2 as a possible D gene (6 bases). This CDR3 comprises 16 residues. Per germline, CDR1 LGHDT and CDR2 YNNKEL (reference sequence). The ends were cut back, 3 bases at V and 2 bases at J, with 14 bases in the middle. CDR3 loop: CASSHSGGKPYNEQFF. As DNA, the CDR3 is TGTGCCAGCAGCCATTCTGGCGGGAAACCCTACAATGAGCAGTTCTTC.

CDR3 in amino acids: CASSALPGTSGSYEQYF. As DNA, the CDR3 is TGTGCCAGTAGTGCCCTGCCCGGGACTAGCGGGAGTTACGAGCAGTACTTC. The rearrangement joins TRBV19 to TRBJ2-7; 14 bases are a match to TRBD2. Trimming cost V 5 bases and J 4 bases; bases outside gene matches: 10. CDR3 size: 17 residues. The germline V gene has CDR1 LNHDA and CDR2 SQIVND (reference sequence). The full variable domain, rest sourced from reference TRBV19 and TRBJ2-7, is DGGITQSPKYLFRKEGQNVTLSCEQNLNHDAMYWYRQDPGQGLRLIYYSQIVNDFQKGDIAEGYSVSREKKESFPLTVTSAQKNPTAFYLCASSALPGTSGSYEQYFGPGTRLTVT.

This clonotype was counted ten times or more. The rearrangement uses TRBV12-3 or TRBV12-4 and TRBJ1-4, with D uncertain. V dropped 6 bases and J dropped 0 bases, with 11 bases sitting between them. The length of the CDR3 is 15 residues. CDR3 region: CASSARSATNEKLFF. In DNA form, the CDR3 reads TGTGCCAGCAGCGCCCGGAGTGCAACTAATGAAAAACTGTTTTTT.

In this sample, this clonotype turned up many times. This chain links TRBV3-1 with TRBJ2-7; 9 nucleotides agree with TRBD2. V gave up 1 base and J gave up 2 bases; unmatched junction bases: 3. Germline V CDR1 and CDR2: LGHDT, YNNKEL (reference sequence). The CDR3 is 15 amino acids. The CDR3 sequence: CASSQVAGAPYEQYF. In DNA form, the CDR3 reads TGTGCCAGCAGCCAAGTAGCGGGAGCCCCCTACGAGCAGTACTTC.

The chain carries TRBV19 and TRBJ1-1; tentative D call: TRBD1 (6 bases). Deletions cut 5 bases from V and 2 bases from J, with 15 bases between. This CDR3 spans 15 amino acids. Germline CDR1 and CDR2: LNHDA and SQIVND (reference sequence). The CDR3 spells CASSLTGHRNTEAFF. The CDR3 DNA reads as TGTGCCAGTAGTCTAACGGGACACCGAAACACTGAAGCTTTCTTT.

This chain's CDR3 is CASSLSREGYNEQFF. In DNA, the CDR3 is TGCGCCAGCAGCTTGAGTAGGGAGGGCTACAATGAGCAGTTCTTC. The chain employs TRBV5-1 and TRBJ2-1; 7 bases are a match to TRBD2. The germline gives CDR1 SGHRS, CDR2 YFSETQ. This CDR3 comprises 15 residues. J was trimmed by 3 bases and V by 1 base; bases with no gene match: 4.

This clonotype has just a few counts. J is TRBJ2-3 and V is TRBV20-1; D is unresolved. With 4 bases removed from V and 2 bases from J, the gap between germline ends came to 13 bases. Per germline, CDR1 DFQATT and CDR2 SNEGSKA (reference sequence). The CDR3 has 14 residues. The CDR3 DNA sequence: TGCAGTGCTACCCTCTGGGTCGACACAGATACGCAGTATTTT. Encoded protein: CSATLWVDTDTQYF.

The table lists this clonotype with many counts. The chain is built from TRBV7-2 and TRBJ1-1; D might be TRBD1 (5 bases). The V gene's germline CDR1 is SGHTA and CDR2 FQGNSA. Trimming cost V 5 bases and J 4 bases, with 14 bases left between them. The CDR3 sequence is 14 residues long. In DNA, the CDR3 is TGTGCCAGCAGCCTTGGGGGATCGAGCACTGAAGCTTTCTTT. It codes for CASSLGGSSTEAFF.

V is TRBV11-2 and J is TRBJ1-4; D is undetermined. Looked up from germline, CDR1 is SGHAT and CDR2 is FQNNGV. This CDR3 spans 15 amino acids. V was shortened by 1 base and J by 7 bases, with 13 bases between the two germline ends. CDR3 residues: CASSLVAAVTEKLFF. In DNA, the CDR3 is TGTGCCAGCAGCTTAGTGGCGGCCGTCACTGAAAAACTGTTTTTT.

J is TRBJ2-1 and V is TRBV6-1; 7 bases are a match to TRBD2. After removal of 1 base from V and 9 bases from J, the junction contained 3 bases not matched to a gene. The CDR3 covers 13 residues. The V gene's germline CDR1 is MNHNS and CDR2 SASEGT. The chain's CDR3 is CASSEERDREQFF. Written as DNA, the CDR3 is TGTGCCAGCAGTGAAGAGCGGGACCGTGAGCAGTTCTTC.

The gene calls are TRBV5-1 and TRBJ2-3, with TRBD1 matching over 8 bases. Germline V gene sequence: CDR1 SGHRS, CDR2 YFSETQ. J gave up 4 bases and V 1 base, and 5 bases lay outside the gene matches. The CDR3 sequence is 15 residues long. CDR3 in amino acids: CASSLQGAASDTQYF. The CDR3 DNA is TGCGCCAGCAGCTTGCAGGGGGCAGCATCAGATACGCAGTATTTT.